This T cell receptor (beta chain) was sequenced in a study of blood T cell repertoires in COVID-19. Overall study: In each case, the material was cDNA or gDNA derived from T cells, B-cell-depleted T cells, or PBMCs.

V was cut by 8 bases and J by 0 bases, with 8 bases left in between. The CDR3 totals 12 residues. The germline gives CDR1 SNHLY, CDR2 FYNNEI. This clone came up a few times. Here immunoSEQ multiplex PCR was the method, and the copy in TCRdb shows in-frame clones only, minus some. The data contain 200,000 to 300,000 clones, around 89% of them singletons. The sample comprised peripheral blood. This TCR derives from a man aged 60 to 75 who had recovered from COVID-19. The genes are TRBV2 and TRBJ2-7, with D perhaps matching TRBD1 (5 bases). CDR3 residues: CASQGSSYEQYF. The CDR3 bases are TGTGCCAGCCAGGGCAGCTCCTACGAGCAGTACTTC.